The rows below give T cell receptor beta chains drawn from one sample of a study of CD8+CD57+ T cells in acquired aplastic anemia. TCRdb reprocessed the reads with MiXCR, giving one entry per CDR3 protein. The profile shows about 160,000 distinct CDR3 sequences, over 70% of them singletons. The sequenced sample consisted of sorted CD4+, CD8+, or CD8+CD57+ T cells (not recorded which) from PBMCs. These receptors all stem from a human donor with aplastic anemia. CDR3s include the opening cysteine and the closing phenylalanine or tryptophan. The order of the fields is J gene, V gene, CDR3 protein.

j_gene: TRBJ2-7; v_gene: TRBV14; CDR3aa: CASSLGGMGSSYEQYF
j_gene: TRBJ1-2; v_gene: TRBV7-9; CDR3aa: CASQGQGNYGYTF
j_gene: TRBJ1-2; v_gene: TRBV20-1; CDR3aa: CSAAQELVNYGYTF
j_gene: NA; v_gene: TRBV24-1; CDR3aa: CATSDTGNYEQYF
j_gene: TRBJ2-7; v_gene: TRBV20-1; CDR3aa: CSASSPLAGGFDYEQYF
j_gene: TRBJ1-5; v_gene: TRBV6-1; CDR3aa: CAQGNQPQHF
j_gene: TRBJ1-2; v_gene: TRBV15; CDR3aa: CATSPGTGTSNYGYTF
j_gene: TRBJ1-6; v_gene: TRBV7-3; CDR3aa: CASSSSEQWGKSPLHF
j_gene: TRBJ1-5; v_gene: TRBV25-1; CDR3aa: CASSAETGMDNQPQHF
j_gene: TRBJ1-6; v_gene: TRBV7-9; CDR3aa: CASSLVGPKNSPLHF
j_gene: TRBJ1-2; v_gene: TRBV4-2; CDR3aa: CASSQRGGTGENYGYTF
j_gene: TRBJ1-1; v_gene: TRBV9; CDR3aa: CASSVGSMNTEAFF
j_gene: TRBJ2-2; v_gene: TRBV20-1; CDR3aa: CSATLLLNTGELFF
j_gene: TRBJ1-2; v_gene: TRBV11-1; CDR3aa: CASSLGNYGYTF
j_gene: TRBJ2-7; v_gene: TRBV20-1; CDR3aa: CSVQREAAEQYF
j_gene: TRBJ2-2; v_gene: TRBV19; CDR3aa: CASEGGPGTGELFF
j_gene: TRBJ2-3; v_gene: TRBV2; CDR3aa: CASSDMSNTDTQYF
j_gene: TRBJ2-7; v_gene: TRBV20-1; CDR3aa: CSARDLLGTGLYEQYF
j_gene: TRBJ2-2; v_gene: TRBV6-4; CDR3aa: CASSELAGSHTGELFF
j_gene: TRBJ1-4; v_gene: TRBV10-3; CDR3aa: CAISEGTGSDEKLFF
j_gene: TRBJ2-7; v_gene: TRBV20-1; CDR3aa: CSARGTGKNYEQYF
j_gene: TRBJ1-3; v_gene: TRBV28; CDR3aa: CASSPTISGNTIYF
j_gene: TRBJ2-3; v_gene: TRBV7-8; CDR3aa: CASTRPPEDTQYF
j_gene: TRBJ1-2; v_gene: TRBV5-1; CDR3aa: CASSFGTGAYGYTF
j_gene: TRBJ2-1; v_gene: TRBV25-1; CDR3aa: CASSDPQGYNEQFF
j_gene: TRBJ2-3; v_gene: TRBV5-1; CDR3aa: CASSLVAGGRTDTQYF
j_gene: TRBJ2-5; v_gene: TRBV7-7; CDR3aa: CASSFGVRETQYF
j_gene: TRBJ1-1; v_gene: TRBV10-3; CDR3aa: CAISAGSEAFF
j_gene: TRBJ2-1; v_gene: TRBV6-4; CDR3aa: CASSGAGGNLQFF
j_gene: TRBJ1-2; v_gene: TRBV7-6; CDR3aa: CASSLGQGASYGYTF
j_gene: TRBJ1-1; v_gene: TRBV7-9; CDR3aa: CASSPRWQTEAFF
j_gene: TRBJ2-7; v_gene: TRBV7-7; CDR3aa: CASSLEYSYEQYF
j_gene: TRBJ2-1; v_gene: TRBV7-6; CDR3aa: CASSLWGDNEQFF
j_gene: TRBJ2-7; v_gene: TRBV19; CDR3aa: CASSSRTSGNYEQYF
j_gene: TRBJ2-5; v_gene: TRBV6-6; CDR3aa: CASSYRASKETQYF
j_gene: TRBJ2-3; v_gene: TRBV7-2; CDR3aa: CASSALPAGGTDTQYF
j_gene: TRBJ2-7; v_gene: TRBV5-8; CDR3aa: CASSHGLPEQYF
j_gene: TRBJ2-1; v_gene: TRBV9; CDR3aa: CASSGTSGAYNEQFF
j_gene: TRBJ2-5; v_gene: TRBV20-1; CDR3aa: CSVPGVQETQYF
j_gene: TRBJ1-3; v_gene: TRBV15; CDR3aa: CATSKTAFSGNTIYF
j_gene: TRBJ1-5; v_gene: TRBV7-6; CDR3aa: CASSLSDSTASGPQHF
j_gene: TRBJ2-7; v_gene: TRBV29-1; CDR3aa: CSATGQALYEQYF
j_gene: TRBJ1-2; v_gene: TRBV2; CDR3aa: CASNPGQGNYGYTF
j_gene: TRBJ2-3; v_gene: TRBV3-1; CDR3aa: CASSPGDTQYF
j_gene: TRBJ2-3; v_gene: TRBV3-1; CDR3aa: CASSQDLRDMGSTDTQYF
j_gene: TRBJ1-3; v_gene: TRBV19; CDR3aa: CASSIGLGGTVSGNTIYF
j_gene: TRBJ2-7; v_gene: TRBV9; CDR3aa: CASSVTGQSFREQYF
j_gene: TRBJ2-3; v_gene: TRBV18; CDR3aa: CASSRVSGRATDTQYF
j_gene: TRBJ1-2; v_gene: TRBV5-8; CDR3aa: CASSTRGQGAYGYTF
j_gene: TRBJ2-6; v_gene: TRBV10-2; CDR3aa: CASSEGHRSGANVLTF